This TCR beta chain is drawn from a study of T cells in localized non-small cell lung cancer. TCRdb keeps only in-frame clones here, not all; method: immunoSEQ multiplex PCR. This repertoire shows 72,000 or so clones, 70% to 90% found once; its top ten account for roughly 12%. CDR3 length equals 13 residues. From germline, CDR1 is SGHRS and CDR2 YFSETQ. Trimming left V 7 bases short and J 2 bases short, with 13 bases between. General observations from the study: Peak T cell clonality was found in uninvolved adjacent lung, exceeding tumor. Among blood samples, higher T cell density accompanied longer overall survival. Out of the top 100 tumor clones, a median about 58 were seen in adjacent lung.

About this clone itself: The antigen remains undetermined.

This clonotype was obtained from a female donor older than 55 with stage I lung adenocarcinoma. Sequenced material: peripheral blood, taken before any cancer treatment. The chain employs TRBV5-1 and TRBJ2-7; a weak D match, TRBD1 (6 bases). CDR3 protein: CASAWAGAYEQYF. In DNA form, the CDR3 reads TGCGCCAGCGCTTGGGCAGGGGCCTACGAGCAGTACTTC.